Each of the 28 T cell receptor beta chains below was sequenced from the same sample in a study of cytomegalovirus exposure and HLA in healthy donors. Primers: 60 Vbeta forward and 13 Jbeta reverse. Generated by immunoSEQ multiplex PCR, the TCRdb table keeps only in-frame clones and is missing some. The data contain some 160,000 clones, roughly 80% of them seen just once; the ten biggest clones take up 1% to 1.5%. The sample was PBMCs. These receptor sequences come from a man aged 50 to 60 in good health and CMV-seropositive.

The chain recombines TRBV7-2 with TRBJ2-5; unclear D gene. Germline CDR1 is SGHTA and CDR2 is FQGNSA. This CDR3 comprises 17 residues. Trimming removed 5 bases from V and 3 bases from J, with 22 bases in between. CDR3 nucleotide sequence: TGTGCCAGCAGCCGACCGCTAGACTCCCCGTTCGAAGAGACCCAGTACTTC. This codes for CASSRPLDSPFEETQYF. The variable domain in full, completed from reference TRBV7-2 and TRBJ2-5, reads GAGVSQSPSNKVTEKGKDVELRCDPISGHTALYWYRQSLGQGLEFLIYFQGNSAPDKSGLPSDRFSAERTGGSVSTLTIQRTQQEDSAVYLCASSRPLDSPFEETQYFGPGTRLLVL.

The chain joins TRBV2 to TRBJ1-1; TRBD1 is a possible D gene (5 bases). Germline V gene lookup returns CDR1 SNHLY and CDR2 FYNNEI. The V end was cut by 1 base, the J end by 5 bases, with 11 bases between. The CDR3 has 14 amino acids. CDR3 sequence: CASSEGLRVTEAFF. CDR3 in DNA: TGTGCCAGCAGTGAAGGGCTCAGGGTTACTGAAGCTTTCTTT.

J is TRBJ1-2 and V is TRBV12-5, with D tentatively TRBD1 (6 bases). Trimming removed 2 bases at V and 8 bases at J, with 12 bases between. Germline CDR1 LGHNT, CDR2 FRNRAP. The CDR3 spans 13 residues. The CDR3 sequence: CASGLSGGWGYTF. For the CDR3, the DNA is TGTGCTAGTGGTTTGTCTGGGGGCTGGGGCTACACCTTC.

The rearrangement uses TRBV4-1 and TRBJ1-6; 9 bases are a match to TRBD1. Germline CDR1 reads MGHRA; CDR2 reads YSYEKL. After removal of 0 bases from V and 12 bases from J, the junction contained 6 bases not matched to a gene. The CDR3 has 15 amino acids. CDR3 sequence: CASSQDGTGLLPLHF. Written as DNA, the CDR3 is TGCGCCAGCAGCCAAGATGGGACAGGGCTGTTACCCCTCCACTTT.

The V and J genes are TRBV15 and TRBJ2-1, with 8 bases matching TRBD1. CDR3 length equals 15 residues. The J segment lost 4 bases and the V segment lost 3 bases, leaving 5 bases of the junction unmatched. The V gene's germline CDR1 is LNHNV and CDR2 YYDKDF (reference sequence). This CDR3 is CATSRTGVSYNEQFF. The CDR3 bases are TGTGCCACCAGCAGGACAGGGGTTTCATACAATGAGCAGTTCTTC.

This clone appeared a few times. This rearrangement joins TRBV14 to TRBJ2-1; 8 bases align to TRBD2. The germline gives CDR1 SGHDN, CDR2 FVKESK. Losses at the gene ends were 1 base for V and 9 bases for J; bases not matched to a gene: 8. This CDR3 region has 15 residues. Here the CDR3 DNA reads TGTGCCAGCAGCCAAGGGGTAGCGGGGTTTCTTGAGCAGTTCTTC. This translates into CASSQGVAGFLEQFF.

V and J are TRBV11-3 and TRBJ2-1; D is ambiguous. This CDR3 is 13 amino acids long. Germline V gene sequence: CDR1 SGHNT, CDR2 YENEEA. Trimming left V 5 bases short and J 0 bases short, with 5 bases between. The CDR3: CASSTSSYNEQFF. The CDR3 region has the DNA TGTGCCAGCAGCACCAGCTCCTACAATGAGCAGTTCTTC.

This rearrangement joins TRBV19 to TRBJ2-1; D might be TRBD2 (6 bases). Germline loops: CDR1 LNHDA, CDR2 SQIVND (reference sequence). The CDR3 covers 20 residues. The V end was cut by 5 bases, the J end by 2 bases, with 28 bases between. CDR3 loop: CASSFPISTKRESPYNEQFF. The CDR3 coding sequence is TGTGCCAGTAGTTTTCCGATATCAACCAAACGGGAGAGCCCCTACAATGAGCAGTTCTTC.

This sequence joins TRBV6-6 and TRBJ1-1; no firm D call. Germline V gives CDR1 MNHNY, CDR2 SVGAGI (reference sequence). V lost 5 bases and J lost 10, with 14 bases in between. CDR3 length: 12 residues. CDR3 in DNA: TGTGCCAGCAGTACCGGCCCTCGGGGAGCTTTCTTT. Translated: CASSTGPRGAFF.

The rearrangement joins TRBV27 to TRBJ1-1; D possibly corresponds to TRBD1 (5 bases). CDR3 length: 13 residues. Trimming stripped 10 bases from V and 5 bases from J, with 17 bases between. Germline-derived CDR1 and CDR2 are MNHEY and SMNVEV (reference sequence). The CDR3, as DNA: TGTGCCACCGGAATAGGGGCGCGGACTGAAGCTTTCTTT. Protein sequence: CATGIGARTEAFF.

This rearrangement joins TRBV9 to TRBJ2-5; D perhaps matches TRBD1 (6 bases). The CDR3 has 14 amino acids. V lost 4 bases and J 1 base, leaving 11 bases between the germline ends. Germline V gene sequence: CDR1 SGDLS, CDR2 YYNGEE. CDR3 nucleotide sequence: TGTGCCAGCAGCACGGACAGCGTCCAAGAGACCCAGTACTTC. Translated: CASSTDSVQETQYF.

This clone was counted a few times. This sequence joins TRBV18 and TRBJ1-2, with 7 bases identical to TRBD1. The CDR3 has 12 amino acids. Germline CDR1 KGHSH, CDR2 LQKENI. With V trimmed by 3 bases and J by 8 bases, 3 bases remained unmatched. DNA for the CDR3: TGTGCCAGCTCACCGGAACAGGGGGGCTACACCTTC. Amino acid sequence: CASSPEQGGYTF.

The J gene is TRBJ1-4, the V gene TRBV11-2; 7 nucleotides line up with TRBD1. J was trimmed by 8 bases and V by 7 bases; bases with no gene match: 16. Germline V CDR1 and CDR2: SGHAT, FQNNGV. This CDR3 contains 16 residues. The CDR3 protein is CASTIGVRTGNEKLFF. The CDR3 nucleotides read TGTGCCAGCACCATAGGGGTGAGGACAGGCAACGAAAAACTGTTTTTT.

This clone was seen a few times. The chain carries TRBV30 and TRBJ2-5, with 8 nucleotides matching TRBD2. Germline values: CDR1 GTSNPN, CDR2 SVGIG (reference sequence). This CDR3 has 16 amino acids. With 3 bases clipped from V and 4 bases from J, the junction kept 13 bases outside the gene matches. DNA of the CDR3: TGTGCCTGGAGCGTACTCACTAGCGGCGGCGGAGAGACCCAGTACTTC. Amino acids: CAWSVLTSGGGETQYF.

The chain has TRBV2 and TRBJ2-1; 7 bases are a match to TRBD1. The V and J ends lost 9 bases and 2 bases, in that order; junction bases with no gene match: 4. This CDR3 has 13 amino acids. Germline V lookup: CDR1 SNHLY, CDR2 FYNNEI. The CDR3 DNA follows: TGTGCCAGTCAGACAGGGACCTACAATGAGCAGTTCTTC. Encoded protein: CASQTGTYNEQFF.

The chain couples TRBV11-1 to TRBJ2-7, with 8 bases matching TRBD1. The CDR3 contains 14 residues. V gave up 3 bases and J gave up 2 bases; unmatched junction bases: 3. Germline V gene lookup returns CDR1 SGHAT and CDR2 FQDESV (reference sequence). The CDR3 nucleotides read TGTGCCAGCAGCTTGGACAGGGTTACCTACGAGCAGTACTTC. It translates to CASSLDRVTYEQYF.

This clone was seen just once. V and J are TRBV6-5 and TRBJ2-7, with TRBD1 matching 8 bases. CDR1 and CDR2 (germline): MNHEY, SVGAGI. The junction had 14 bases not matched to a gene; V was cut back by 6 bases and J by 7 bases. The CDR3 extends over 15 amino acids. The chain's CDR3 is CASSRAGTGAREQYF. The CDR3 DNA sequence: TGTGCCAGCAGCCGAGCCGGGACAGGAGCAAGGGAGCAGTACTTC.

The chain joins TRBV5-1 to TRBJ2-1; 13 bases match TRBD2. The V gene's germline CDR1 is SGHRS and CDR2 YFSETQ. The CDR3 has 16 amino acids. Trimming took 3 bases from V and 4 from J; bases not matched to a gene: 4. The DNA for the CDR3 is TGCGCCAGCAGCTGGACTAGCGGGGGCCAGTACAATGAGCAGTTCTTC. Translated: CASSWTSGGQYNEQFF.

The chain is built from TRBV19 and TRBJ2-6; perhaps TRBD1 as D (6 bases). V gave up 7 bases and J gave up 2 bases, with 9 bases separating them. Germline V gene lookup returns CDR1 LNHDA and CDR2 SQIVND (reference sequence). This CDR3 comprises 14 residues. The CDR3 loop reads CASNRGTGANVLTF. The CDR3 DNA is TGTGCCAGTAATAGGGGGACTGGGGCCAACGTCCTGACTTTC.

The rearrangement joins TRBV23-1 to TRBJ1-5; weak D call: TRBD1 (5 bases). TRBV23-1 carries the ORF label, with uncertain function. V gave up 1 base and J gave up 0 bases, with 10 bases separating them. This CDR3 contains 16 residues. CDR3 in amino acids: CASSQCETDSNQPQHF. CDR3 coding DNA: TGCGCCAGCAGTCAATGTGAGACAGATAGCAATCAGCCCCAGCATTTT.

This clone was recorded a few times. The V gene is TRBV5-1, the J gene TRBJ1-4; 8 bases are a match to TRBD1. From germline, CDR1 is SGHRS and CDR2 YFSETQ. J lost 7 bases, V lost 3 bases, and 8 bases had no gene match. The CDR3 length is 15 residues. This CDR3 is CASSSQTGAGEKLFF. The DNA of the CDR3 is TGCGCCAGCAGCTCCCAGACAGGGGCAGGTGAAAAACTGTTTTTT.

The V and J genes are TRBV5-1 and TRBJ2-5; TRBD2 matches 7 bases. The V segment lost 0 bases and the J segment 5 bases; nucleotides outside the gene matches: 4. Germline V gives CDR1 SGHRS, CDR2 YFSETQ. The length of the CDR3 is 14 residues. CDR3 nucleotide sequence: TGCGCCAGCAGCTTGGTGCAGGGAGGGGAGACCCAGTACTTC. Amino acids: CASSLVQGGETQYF.

The chain has TRBV5-1 and TRBJ2-6, with D maybe TRBD1 (6 bases). The CDR3 contains 16 residues. Germline loops: CDR1 SGHRS, CDR2 YFSETQ. Trimming removed 5 bases from V and 2 bases from J, with 14 bases in between. CDR3 bases: TGCGCCAGCAGATTCCCAGGGGACGCTGGGGCCAACGTCCTGACTTTC. Its protein is CASRFPGDAGANVLTF.

The CDR3 loop is CASSGPEGGARHGYTF. As DNA, the CDR3 is TGTGCCAGCAGCGGACCCGAGGGGGGGGCGCGTCATGGCTACACCTTC. The rearrangement uses TRBV9 and TRBJ1-2, with D perhaps TRBD1 (6 bases). Trimming removed 3 bases at V and 6 bases at J, with 21 bases between. This CDR3 spans 16 amino acids. The germline CDR1 and CDR2 sequences are SGDLS and YYNGEE.

This chain links TRBV7-9 with TRBJ1-1; TRBD1 matches 7 bases. From germline, CDR1 is SEHNR and CDR2 FQNEAQ (reference sequence). The V segment lost 6 bases and the J segment 4 bases; nucleotides outside the gene matches: 11. The CDR3 has 15 residues. CDR3 DNA: TGTGCCAGCAGTCCGGTGGGGACAGCGATCACTGAAGCTTTCTTT. It yields the protein CASSPVGTAITEAFF.

The V gene is TRBV6-5, the J gene TRBJ1-5; a weak D match, TRBD1 (5 bases). The CDR3 length is 15 residues. Per the germline V gene, CDR1 is MNHEY and CDR2 is SVGAGI. Between the trimmed V and J ends, which lost 4 bases and 6 bases, there was a span of 16 bases. CDR3 amino acids: CASSFAGGIGQPQHF. CDR3 sequence (DNA): TGTGCCAGCAGTTTCGCTGGGGGGATAGGTCAGCCCCAGCATTTT.

J is TRBJ2-2 and V is TRBV5-1; 7 nucleotides match TRBD1. V lost 0 bases, J lost 3 bases, and 2 bases stayed unmatched. Germline lookup yields CDR1 SGHRS and CDR2 YFSETQ. The CDR3 consists of 15 residues. The CDR3 nucleotides read TGCGCCAGCAGCTTGGTAGGGACAGACACCGGGGAGCTGTTTTTT. This sequence encodes CASSLVGTDTGELFF.

This chain joins TRBV5-1 and TRBJ1-1; D gene uncertain. This CDR3 region has 14 residues. The germline V gene encodes CDR1 SGHRS and CDR2 YFSETQ. V was clipped by 2 bases and J by 3 bases, with 11 bases between them. The CDR3 sequence: CASSFGGMHTEAFF. CDR3 sequence (DNA): TGCGCCAGCAGCTTCGGAGGGATGCACACTGAAGCTTTCTTT. Supplemented by reference TRBV5-1 and TRBJ1-1, the full variable domain reads KAGVTQTPRYLIKTRGQQVTLSCSPISGHRSVSWYQQTPGQGLQFLFEYFSETQRNKGNFPGRFSGRQFSNSRSEMNVSTLELGDSALYLCASSFGGMHTEAFFGQGTRLTVV.